The next 21 T cell receptor beta chains were all read from a single sample in a study of T cell responses to AZD1222 COVID-19 vaccine. Some clones are missing from TCRdb's copy, which holds only in-frame ones; the method was immunoSEQ multiplex PCR. The sample has about 140,000 clones; 85% are singletons. The sequences come from peripheral blood, collected 28 days after the second dose of the MenACWY control vaccine. Receptor source: an adult who received the MenACWY meningococcal vaccine as a control.

This clone was recorded a few times. This sequence joins TRBV5-1 and TRBJ1-4; the match to TRBD1 covers 9 bases. Germline V gives CDR1 SGHRS, CDR2 YFSETQ. V shed 3 bases, J shed 8 bases, and the junction held 11 bases outside the gene matches. The CDR3 is 16 amino acids. CDR3: CASSWPPGQGGEKLFF. DNA for the CDR3: TGCGCCAGCAGCTGGCCACCGGGACAGGGAGGAGAAAAACTGTTTTTT.

This clone was detected only a few times. The chain employs TRBV2 and TRBJ2-3; D might be TRBD2 (6 bases). This CDR3 is 13 amino acids long. V was clipped by 7 bases and J by 6 bases, with 14 bases between them. Germline CDR1 and CDR2: SNHLY and FYNNEI. CDR3 amino acids: CASIGDFGDTQYF. The CDR3 nucleotides are TGTGCCAGCATAGGGGACTTCGGGGATACGCAGTATTTT.

This chain links TRBV6-5 with TRBJ1-1; no clear D. V was clipped by 5 bases and J by 1 base, with 11 bases between them. In germline, CDR1 is MNHEY, CDR2 SVGAGI. CDR3 size: 14 residues. The CDR3 DNA reads TGTGCCAGCAGTCCTCTCCAGCGGAACACTGAAGCTTTCTTT. The encoded protein is CASSPLQRNTEAFF.

A remark on this clone: Its ends do not fully match the called genes, so a read error is possible. The rearrangement uses TRBV2 and TRBJ2-2, with TRBD2 matching 7 bases. CDR1 and CDR2 from the germline V gene are SNHLY and FYNNEI. This CDR3 is 15 amino acids long. CDR3 amino acids: CAGSRLAVKGGELFF. In DNA form, the CDR3 reads TGTGCCGGCAGTCGACTAGCCGTGAAGGGCGGGGAGCTGTTTTTT. Combining the CDR3 with reference TRBV2 and TRBJ2-2 gives the whole variable domain EPEVTQTPSHQVTQMGQEVILRCVPISNHLYFYWYRQILGQKVEFLVSFYNNEISEKSEIFDDQFSVERPDGSNFTLKIRSTKLEDSAMYFCAGSRLAVKGGELFFGEGSRLTVL.

A few counts support this clone. J is TRBJ1-2 and V is TRBV19; weak D call: TRBD1 (5 bases). CDR3 length equals 12 residues. Trimming pared 10 bases from V and 2 bases from J, leaving 11 bases between. The germline CDR1 and CDR2 sequences are LNHDA and SQIVND (reference sequence). CDR3 sequence: CATQGANYGYTF. The CDR3 bases are TGTGCCACCCAAGGGGCCAACTATGGCTACACCTTC. The whole variable domain, remainder taken from reference TRBV19 and TRBJ1-2, is DGGITQSPKYLFRKEGQNVTLSCEQNLNHDAMYWYRQDPGQGLRLIYYSQIVNDFQKGDIAEGYSVSREKKESFPLTVTSAQKNPTAFYLCATQGANYGYTFGSGTRLTVV.

The chain combines TRBV7-8 with TRBJ2-2; D might be TRBD1 (6 bases). V lost 1 base, J lost 7 bases, and 16 bases lay in between. This CDR3 region has 16 residues. Looked up from germline, CDR1 is SGHVS and CDR2 is FQNEAQ. DNA of the CDR3: TGTGCCAGCAGCTTAGAACCAGGGGCGTTGTACGGGGAGCTGTTTTTT. It translates to CASSLEPGALYGELFF.

This chain connects TRBV10-1 to TRBJ1-6, with D maybe TRBD1 (5 bases). Trimming left V 3 bases short and J 7 bases short, with 13 bases between. Germline values: CDR1 WNHNN, CDR2 SYGVQD (reference sequence). The CDR3 sequence is 15 residues long. This CDR3 is CASSDLGSGNSPLHF. In nucleotides, the CDR3 is TGCGCCAGCAGTGACCTTGGATCAGGGAATTCACCCCTCCACTTT.

Remarks on this clone: Germline is not matched at one junction end, which may reflect a read error. The chain is built from TRBV5-4 and TRBJ1-2, with TRBD1 identical over 11 bases. The germline gives CDR1 SGHNT, CDR2 YYREEE (reference sequence). CDR3 length equals 12 residues. The CDR3 DNA reads TGTGCCAGCAGCACCGGACAGGGGGCTAAATCCTTC. Translation: CASSTGQGAKSF. Together with reference TRBV5-4 and TRBJ1-2, the CDR3 gives the full variable domain: ETGVTQSPTHLIKTRGQQVTLRCSSQSGHNTVSWYQQALGQGPQFIFQYYREEENGRGNFPPRFSGLQFPNYSSELNVNALELDDSALYLCASSTGQGAKSFGSGTRLTVV.

This chain links TRBV15 with TRBJ1-2; possibly TRBD1 for D (6 bases). V lost 6 bases to trimming and J lost 7 bases, with 12 bases between them. Germline CDR1 and CDR2: LNHNV and YYDKDF (reference sequence). The CDR3 contains 12 residues. The CDR3, as DNA: TGTGCCACCAGTTTGAGGGGGTTTGGCTACACCTTC. Its protein product is CATSLRGFGYTF.

V gene TRBV10-3 combines with J gene TRBJ1-1, with D hard to call. The V gene's germline CDR1 is ENHRY and CDR2 SYGVKD. Trimming shortened V by 2 bases and J by 0 bases, and 7 bases separated the two germline ends. This CDR3 is built from 14 residues. The CDR3 protein is CAISERQMNTEAFF. DNA for the CDR3: TGTGCCATCAGTGAGAGGCAAATGAACACTGAAGCTTTCTTT.

CDR3 DNA sequence: TGTGCCATCAGTGGCAGGGAGTTTCCCTACGAGCAGTACGTC. It yields the protein CAISGREFPYEQYV. The chain uses TRBV10-3 and TRBJ2-7; D could derive from TRBD1 or TRBD2 (5 bases each). CDR3 length: 14 residues. V lost 4 bases, J lost 2 bases, and 12 bases lay in between. The germline V gene has CDR1 ENHRY and CDR2 SYGVKD.

The chain has TRBV19 and TRBJ2-7; 7 positions match TRBD1. The germline V gene encodes CDR1 LNHDA and CDR2 SQIVND (reference sequence). With V trimmed by 6 bases and J by 2 bases, 4 bases remained unmatched. The CDR3 has 13 residues. CDR3 in amino acids: CASSLDRAYEQYF. Here the CDR3 DNA reads TGTGCCAGTAGCCTCGACAGGGCCTACGAGCAGTACTTC.

The rearrangement links TRBV6-5 to TRBJ1-3; D possibly corresponds to TRBD1 (5 bases). CDR1 is MNHEY, CDR2 SVGAGI, per germline. Trimming cost V 2 bases and J 0 bases, with 11 bases left between them. The CDR3 consists of 16 residues. The CDR3 loop reads CASSYGSGSSGNTIYF. The CDR3 DNA sequence: TGTGCCAGCAGTTACGGGTCAGGGTCCTCTGGAAACACCATATATTTT.

V and J are TRBV5-5 and TRBJ1-5, with D maybe TRBD1 (6 bases). Germline-derived CDR1 and CDR2 are SGHKS and YYEKEE (reference sequence). Trimming took 9 bases from V and 4 from J, leaving 14 bases between them. The length of the CDR3 is 13 residues. The CDR3 nucleotides are TGTGCCACTACAGGGCCCGAAAATCAGCCCCAGCATTTT. It is translated as CATTGPENQPQHF.

This chain joins TRBV6-5 and TRBJ2-1, with 12 bases matching TRBD2. V trimming: 4 bases; J trimming: 13 bases; junction bases outside the gene matches: 8. The CDR3 spans 14 residues. Germline CDR1 and CDR2: MNHEY and SVGAGI. Written as DNA, the CDR3 is TGTGCCAGCAGTTTGGCTAGCGGGAGGGCCGGTCAGTTCTTC. Translated, it gives CASSLASGRAGQFF.

The chain recombines TRBV24-1 with TRBJ1-4, with D perhaps TRBD1 (5 bases). V was cut by 8 bases and J by 7 bases, with 19 bases left in between. The germline V gene has CDR1 KGHDR and CDR2 SFDVKD. This CDR3 region has 15 residues. This CDR3 is CATKGLSQLSEKLFF. The CDR3 nucleotides are TGTGCCACCAAGGGACTGTCGCAACTAAGTGAAAAACTGTTTTTT.

The chain links TRBV19 to TRBJ1-1, with D uncertain. The V gene lost 5 bases and the J gene lost 0 bases, with 13 bases spanning the gap. The CDR3 has 15 residues. Germline V lookup: CDR1 LNHDA, CDR2 SQIVND (reference sequence). The CDR3 region is CASSGSAGMNTEAFF. CDR3 nucleotide sequence: TGTGCCAGTAGTGGGAGCGCGGGCATGAACACTGAAGCTTTCTTT.

The V call is TRBV12-1, the J call TRBJ1-2; TRBD1, the D gene given by the table, was not confirmed from the DNA. TRBV12-1 is designated a pseudogene. This CDR3 spans 16 amino acids. Here the CDR3 reads CASSFGRQGADNGYTF. The DNA of the CDR3 is TGTGCCAGCAGCTTTGGTAGGCAGGGGGCCGATAATGGCTACACCTTC.

J is TRBJ1-2 and V is TRBV30, with D perhaps TRBD1 (5 bases). The CDR3 length is 12 residues. Trimming removed 3 bases at V and 4 bases at J, with 9 bases between. In germline, CDR1 is GTSNPN, CDR2 SVGIG (reference sequence). The CDR3 loop is CAWRQGTYGYTF. The CDR3 DNA follows: TGTGCCTGGAGGCAGGGTACCTATGGCTACACCTTC.

The rearrangement joins TRBV5-1 to TRBJ2-1; tentative D call: TRBD2 (6 bases). The germline V gene encodes CDR1 SGHRS and CDR2 YFSETQ. The CDR3 runs to 15 residues. Trimming removed 3 bases from V and 6 bases from J, with 16 bases in between. The CDR3 reads CASSSEGHGANEQFF. CDR3 DNA: TGCGCCAGCAGCTCGGAGGGCCACGGCGCCAATGAGCAGTTCTTC.

V usage is TRBV4-2 and J usage is TRBJ1-4; the D is unclear. Germline V gene sequence: CDR1 LGHNA, CDR2 YNFKEQ. The CDR3 totals 14 residues. Between the trimmed V and J ends, which lost 1 base and 8 bases, there was a span of 11 bases. CDR3 sequence (DNA): TGTGCCAGCAGCCAAGTCGGGATAGACGAAAAACTGTTTTTT. This translates into CASSQVGIDEKLFF.